The sequence of this T cell receptor (beta chain) was determined in a study of siplizumab effects on memory and regulatory T cells. General study points: In roughly 80-95% of proliferating CD4+ or CD8+ clones, a naive or memory phenotype could not be assigned. Unstimulated naive T cells seemed to show more diversity than memory cells did, and they also seemed to be among the major contributors to the alloresponse.

Of note for this clone: Its antigen remains unidentified.

Assay: immunoSEQ multiplex PCR; the TCRdb copy retains only in-frame clones and omits some. This sample has roughly 110,000 clones; just under 95% occur once, and the top ten carry approximately 0.17%. Sequencing was done on a sample of non-Treg CD4+ T cells sorted from blood. The sequence derives from a human donor in good health.

CDR3 nucleotides: TGCGCCAGCAGCTCAACGGGGGGTCCCCAAGAGACCCAGTACTTC. Protein: CASSSTGGPQETQYF. The V gene is TRBV5-1, the J gene TRBJ2-5; TRBD2 aligns across 7 bases. This CDR3 has 15 residues. Trimming removed 3 bases from V and 1 base from J; junction bases left unmatched: 6. The germline V gene has CDR1 SGHRS and CDR2 YFSETQ. The full variable domain, its missing parts supplied by reference TRBV5-1 and TRBJ2-5, is KAGVTQTPRYLIKTRGQQVTLSCSPISGHRSVSWYQQTPGQGLQFLFEYFSETQRNKGNFPGRFSGRQFSNSRSEMNVSTLELGDSALYLCASSSTGGPQETQYFGPGTRLLVL.